Presented here are 21 T cell receptor beta chains from one specimen sequenced in a study of blood T cell repertoires in COVID-19. Some clones are missing from TCRdb's copy, which holds only in-frame ones; the method was immunoSEQ multiplex PCR. The sample shows approximately 50,000 clones, 85% of them seen only once. The source material was peripheral blood. These TCRs come from a human donor in a cohort sampled during active COVID-19.

V is TRBV6-5 and J is TRBJ2-1; TRBD2 matches at 8 bases. The J segment lost 6 bases and the V segment lost 2 bases, leaving 6 bases of the junction unmatched. The CDR3 is made up of 15 amino acids. Per the germline V gene, CDR1 is MNHEY and CDR2 is SVGAGI. The CDR3 DNA reads as TGTGCCAGCAGTTACCCACATAGCGGGGTCAATGAGCAGTTCTTC. It encodes CASSYPHSGVNEQFF.

V gene TRBV28 combines with J gene TRBJ2-5; 12 nucleotides line up with TRBD2. Germline values: CDR1 MDHEN, CDR2 SYDVKM. V lost 5 bases, J lost 5 bases, and 0 bases stayed unmatched. This CDR3 contains 13 residues. CDR3 sequence (DNA): TGTGCCAGCAGTCTAGCGGGAGGGGAGACCCAGTACTTC. Protein product: CASSLAGGETQYF.

The genes are TRBV5-4 and TRBJ2-1, with 8 positions matching TRBD2. The trim removed 4 bases at V and 3 bases at J, leaving 9 bases unmatched. From germline, CDR1 is SGHNT and CDR2 YYREEE (reference sequence). This CDR3 is 16 amino acids long. Here the CDR3 reads CASSGTGGEYYNEQFF. The CDR3 DNA is TGTGCCAGCAGCGGGACGGGAGGGGAATACTACAATGAGCAGTTCTTC.

This clone was seen a handful of times. The rearrangement uses TRBV2 and TRBJ2-7, with TRBD2 matching 8 bases. With 3 bases clipped from V and 0 bases from J, the junction kept 7 bases outside the gene matches. Germline values: CDR1 SNHLY, CDR2 FYNNEI. The CDR3 is made up of 16 amino acids. Written as DNA, the CDR3 is TGTGCCAGCAGTGAGCAGACGGGAGGGGGCTCCTACGAGCAGTACTTC. Protein product: CASSEQTGGGSYEQYF.

V usage is TRBV19 and J usage is TRBJ2-7; 7 positions match TRBD2. This CDR3 has 15 amino acids. The germline V gene has CDR1 LNHDA and CDR2 SQIVND (reference sequence). J was trimmed by 2 bases and V by 6 bases; bases with no gene match: 10. DNA for the CDR3: TGTGCCAGTAGCCCGCGGTCTAGCGGTGCCTACGAGCAGTACTTC. It is translated as CASSPRSSGAYEQYF.

This sequence joins TRBV20-1 and TRBJ2-3; D gene ambiguous. V lost 4 bases, J lost 5 bases, and 7 bases lay in between. Germline CDR1 reads DFQATT; CDR2 reads SNEGSKA (reference sequence). This CDR3 contains 11 residues. The CDR3 DNA follows: TGCAGTGCTATTTACGGAGATACGCAGTATTTT. This translates into CSAIYGDTQYF.

The chain recombines TRBV5-1 with TRBJ2-2; maybe TRBD2 (5 bases). CDR1 is SGHRS and CDR2 is YFSETQ in the germline V gene. The CDR3 length is 15 residues. The V gene lost 4 bases and the J gene lost 7 bases, with 17 bases spanning the gap. The CDR3 reads CASSPGRPGIGELFF. The CDR3 DNA is TGCGCCAGCAGCCCAGGACGGCCCGGGATCGGGGAGCTGTTTTTT.

The J gene is TRBJ2-7, the V gene TRBV5-8; D perhaps matches TRBD1 (5 bases). V lost 2 bases, J lost 6 bases, and 24 bases lay in between. CDR1 is SGHTS and CDR2 is YDEGEE in the germline V gene. CDR3 length equals 17 residues. The CDR3 is CASSFLARVGVASEQYF. CDR3 in DNA: TGTGCCAGCAGCTTTCTGGCCAGGGTAGGGGTTGCTTCCGAGCAGTACTTC.

The CDR3 sequence is CASSPRTGRVYANTEAFF. For the CDR3, the DNA is TGTGCCAGCAGCCCCCGGACAGGGAGAGTTTATGCGAACACTGAAGCTTTCTTT. The V gene is TRBV13, the J gene TRBJ1-1, with TRBD1 identical over 8 bases. Trimming took 5 bases from V and 1 from J; bases not matched to a gene: 15. CDR3 size: 18 residues. The V gene's germline CDR1 is PRHDT and CDR2 FYEKMQ (reference sequence).

This clone came up a few times. The CDR3 nucleotides read TGCGCCAGCAGCTCGATGGGACTAGCGAACACCGGGGAGCTGTTTTTT. Its protein is CASSSMGLANTGELFF. This sequence joins TRBV4-1 and TRBJ2-2; 8 bases are a match to TRBD2. Trimming took 5 bases from V and 0 from J; bases not matched to a gene: 5. The CDR3 has 16 residues. Germline V CDR1 and CDR2: MGHRA, YSYEKL.

This clone was counted once. The gene calls are TRBV28 and TRBJ2-5; 14 bases are a match to TRBD2. This CDR3 region has 19 residues. Unmatched junction bases numbered 15, after V lost 5 bases and J lost 4 bases. Germline V lookup: CDR1 MDHEN, CDR2 SYDVKM. This CDR3 reads CASSPATGYGLAGGETQYF. The DNA of the CDR3 is TGTGCCAGCAGTCCCGCCACAGGGTATGGACTAGCGGGGGGAGAGACCCAGTACTTC.

The rearrangement uses TRBV10-3 and TRBJ2-5; D remains ambiguous. The V end was cut by 6 bases, the J end by 2 bases, with 10 bases between. CDR1 ENHRY and CDR2 SYGVKD come from the germline V gene. The CDR3 extends over 13 amino acids. DNA for the CDR3: TGTGCCATCAGGGCCTCAGGACAAGAGACCCAGTACTTC. It codes for CAIRASGQETQYF.

This chain connects TRBV29-1 to TRBJ1-2; D remains unclear. The germline CDR1 and CDR2 sequences are SQVTM and ANQGSEA. The CDR3 extends over 14 amino acids. Trimming shortened V by 3 bases and J by 1 base, and 12 bases separated the two germline ends. For the CDR3, the DNA is TGCAGCGTTGAGCGGAGGGCCCTTAACTATGGCTACACCTTC. Amino acid sequence: CSVERRALNYGYTF.

This sequence joins TRBV2 and TRBJ1-2; tentatively, D is TRBD1 (5 bases). The V gene's germline CDR1 is SNHLY and CDR2 FYNNEI. The V end was cut by 5 bases, the J end by 4 bases, with 11 bases between. CDR3 length: 13 amino acids. The CDR3 DNA follows: TGTGCCAGCAGTCGCGGGACTTTCTATGGCTACACCTTC. Its translation is CASSRGTFYGYTF.

The rearrangement uses TRBV5-5 and TRBJ2-3, with a tentative D call TRBD1 (5 bases). The CDR3 totals 14 residues. CDR1 is SGHKS, CDR2 YYEKEE, per germline (reference sequence). Trimming cost V 7 bases and J 1 base, with 13 bases left between them. CDR3: CASCRLTGTDTQYF. CDR3 DNA sequence: TGTGCCAGCTGTCGGTTGACAGGCACAGATACGCAGTATTTT. The whole variable domain, remainder taken from reference TRBV5-5 and TRBJ2-3, is DAGVTQSPTHLIKTRGQQVTLRCSPISGHKSVSWYQQVLGQGPQFIFQYYEKEERGRGNFPDRFSARQFPNYSSELNVNALLLGDSALYLCASCRLTGTDTQYFGPGTRLTVL.

This clone has only one observation. The rearrangement uses TRBV5-8 and TRBJ2-1; 10 positions agree with TRBD2. In germline, CDR1 is SGHTS, CDR2 YDEGEE. The ends lost 6 bases at V and 5 bases at J; junction bases unmatched: 8. The CDR3 spans 15 residues. The CDR3 region has the DNA TGTGCCAGCACCCCGCTAGCGGGAGTTGACAATGAGCAGTTCTTC. As protein: CASTPLAGVDNEQFF.

The genes are TRBV28 and TRBJ2-7, with 7 bases matching TRBD1. This CDR3 is built from 15 residues. Trimming at V came to 10 bases and at J to 6 bases, leaving 18 bases not matched to a gene. Germline V CDR1 and CDR2: MDHEN, SYDVKM. CDR3 sequence (DNA): TGTGCCACAAATCCTCCGGGACAGAGGTTCTTCGAGCAGTACTTC. This sequence encodes CATNPPGQRFFEQYF.

The chain carries TRBV6-5 and TRBJ2-7, with D possibly matching TRBD2 (6 bases). Germline values: CDR1 MNHEY, CDR2 SVGAGI. Trimming shortened V by 3 bases and J by 5 bases, and 11 bases separated the two germline ends. CDR3 size: 13 residues. CDR3 in DNA: TGTGCCAGCAGTTATCGAGCTAGCGACGAGCAGTACTTC. It encodes CASSYRASDEQYF.

The genes are TRBV28 and TRBJ1-1, with 10 nucleotides matching TRBD1. CDR1 is MDHEN, CDR2 SYDVKM, per germline. The V and J ends lost 5 bases and 10 bases, in that order; junction bases with no gene match: 10. The CDR3 is 14 residues long. CDR3 loop: CASSAGTGVLGAFF. The CDR3 coding sequence is TGTGCCAGCAGTGCCGGGACAGGGGTACTGGGAGCTTTCTTT.

V gene TRBV28 combines with J gene TRBJ1-5; no firm D call. The CDR3 runs to 13 residues. V shed 6 bases and J shed 2 bases, with 8 bases lying between them. Per germline, CDR1 MDHEN and CDR2 SYDVKM. CDR3 region: CASSLLGNQPQHF. The CDR3 coding sequence is TGTGCCAGCAGCCTGCTAGGCAATCAGCCCCAGCATTTT.

The gene calls are TRBV10-3 and TRBJ2-7, with a tentative D call TRBD1 (6 bases). The CDR3 runs 14 residues. CDR1 is ENHRY and CDR2 is SYGVKD in the germline V gene. Trimming left V 10 bases short and J 0 bases short, with 16 bases between. The DNA for the CDR3 is TGTGCCACGTCCGGCGTAGGGGGCTCCTACGAGCAGTACTTC. It encodes CATSGVGGSYEQYF.